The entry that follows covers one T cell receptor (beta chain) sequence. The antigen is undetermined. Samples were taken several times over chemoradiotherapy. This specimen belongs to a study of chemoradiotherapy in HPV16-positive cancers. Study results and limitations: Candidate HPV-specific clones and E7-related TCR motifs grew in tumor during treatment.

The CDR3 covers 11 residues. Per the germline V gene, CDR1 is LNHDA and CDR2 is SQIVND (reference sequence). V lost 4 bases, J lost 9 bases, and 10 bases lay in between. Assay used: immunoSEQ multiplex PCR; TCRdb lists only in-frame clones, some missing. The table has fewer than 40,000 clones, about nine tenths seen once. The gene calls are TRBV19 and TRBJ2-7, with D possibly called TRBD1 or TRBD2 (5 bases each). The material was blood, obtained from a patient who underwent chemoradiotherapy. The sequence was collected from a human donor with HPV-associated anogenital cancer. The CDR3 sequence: CASSTGRGQYF. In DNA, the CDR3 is TGTGCCAGTAGTACGGGAAGGGGGCAGTACTTC.